This T cell receptor beta chain was identified during a study of T cell responses to AZD1222 COVID-19 vaccine. Study background: Second doses were pooled across both intervals (about 4 or about 12 weeks). General study results and limits: The study found vaccine-associated CD4 TCRs spanning spike, dominant at 160-218 and 743-854. Clonal diversity was possibly underestimated, and white British individuals and females predominated among donors. Regions left unmutated in variants are reportedly the target of nearly half of spike-specific TCRs.

Assay used: immunoSEQ multiplex PCR; TCRdb lists only in-frame clones, some missing. The sample has about 88,000 clones; about 89% are singletons. To note about this clone: Its antigen is not identified.

This CDR3 is 14 amino acids long. In germline, CDR1 is MGHRA, CDR2 YSYEKL. The V gene end was trimmed by 1 base and the J gene end by 5 bases; junction bases not matched to a gene: 5. The clonotype was recovered from an adult in good health. The chain combines TRBV4-1 with TRBJ2-7; 7 bases align to TRBD2. Sequenced material: peripheral blood, taken on day 0 of AZD1222 vaccination. CDR3 loop: CASSQVGEGHEQYF. The DNA for the CDR3 is TGCGCCAGCAGCCAAGTGGGGGAGGGCCACGAGCAGTACTTC.